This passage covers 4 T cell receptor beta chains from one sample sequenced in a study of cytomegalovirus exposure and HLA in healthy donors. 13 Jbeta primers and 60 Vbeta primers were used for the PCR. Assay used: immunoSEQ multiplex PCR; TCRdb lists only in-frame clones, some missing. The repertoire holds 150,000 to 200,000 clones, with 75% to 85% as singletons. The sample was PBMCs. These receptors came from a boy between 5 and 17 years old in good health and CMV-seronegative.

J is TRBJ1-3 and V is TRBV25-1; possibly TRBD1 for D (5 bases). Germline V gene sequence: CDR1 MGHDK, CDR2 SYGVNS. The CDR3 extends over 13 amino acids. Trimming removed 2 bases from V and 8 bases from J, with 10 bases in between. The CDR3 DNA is TGTGCCAGCAGTGAAAGGGGATCGGACACCATATATTTT. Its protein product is CASSERGSDTIYF.

CDR3 nucleotide sequence: TGTGCCAGCAGACCCGCAGGGGGGTATCAGCCCCAGCATTTT. It yields the protein CASRPAGGYQPQHF. The chain couples TRBV6-5 to TRBJ1-5; TRBD1 aligns across 7 bases. The ends lost 6 bases at V and 5 bases at J; junction bases unmatched: 7. The CDR3 loop spans 14 amino acids. Germline-derived CDR1 and CDR2 are MNHEY and SVGAGI.

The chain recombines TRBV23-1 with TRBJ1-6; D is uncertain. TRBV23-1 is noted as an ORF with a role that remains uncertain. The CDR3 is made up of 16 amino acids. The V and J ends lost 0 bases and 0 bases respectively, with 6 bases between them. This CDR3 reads CASSQSESSYNSPLHF. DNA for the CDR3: TGCGCCAGCAGTCAATCCGAGAGCTCCTATAATTCACCCCTCCACTTT.

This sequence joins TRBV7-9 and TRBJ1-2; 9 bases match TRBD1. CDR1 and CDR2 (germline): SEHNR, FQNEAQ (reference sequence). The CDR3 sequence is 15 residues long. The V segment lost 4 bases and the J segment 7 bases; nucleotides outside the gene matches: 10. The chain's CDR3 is CASSSPDRGLVGYTF. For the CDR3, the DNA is TGTGCCAGCAGCTCGCCGGACAGGGGTCTGGTTGGCTACACCTTC.